A single TCR beta chain is shown here with its context. The CDR3 is made up of 17 amino acids. Germline values: CDR1 KGHSH, CDR2 LQKENI. V dropped 6 bases and J dropped 0 bases, with 18 bases sitting between them. The protocol was immunoSEQ multiplex PCR, while the TCRdb copy is restricted to in-frame clones and leaves out a portion. The table shows about 32,000 clones, with approximately 90% occurring only once. The entry originates in a study of chemoradiotherapy in HPV16-positive cancers. This material consisted of blood, taken from a patient who underwent chemoradiotherapy. This TCR was sampled from a human donor with HPV-associated anogenital cancer. V and J are TRBV18 and TRBJ1-3; maybe TRBD1 (6 bases). In nucleotides, the CDR3 is TGTGCCAGCTCCCCCTCTGAGGGGGTCCTCTCTGGAAACACCATATATTTT. Its translation is CASSPSEGVLSGNTIYF.